This is a list of T cell receptor beta chains from one sample in a study of blood T cell repertoires in COVID-19. TCRdb's copy holds only in-frame clones and misses some; the assay was immunoSEQ multiplex PCR. The data show about 130,000 clones, about four fifths seen once. Sequencing used peripheral blood. The source is a woman aged 80 or older with acute or convalescent COVID-19. Both conserved end residues are part of each CDR3. The D gene is left open where the match is weak. The size field is filled for only some rows; it gives once, few, many or a size class.

j_call d_call v_call clone_size cdr3_nt cdr3_aa
TRBJ1-1 - TRBV5-1 - TGTGCCAGCAGCTTGGTCCCGGGGAACACTGAAGCTTTCTTT CASSLVPGNTEAFF
TRBJ2-3 - TRBV2 - TGTGCCAGCAGTGAACAGGGGAGCACAGATACGCAGTATTTT CASSEQGSTDTQYF
TRBJ1-3 - TRBV18 - TGTGCCAGCTCACCACGGAACAGGGACGGTGGAAACACCATATATTTT CASSPRNRDGGNTIYF
TRBJ2-3 TRBD2 TRBV2 - TGTGCCAGCAGTGAATTGGGGACTAGCGGGGGCACAGATACGCAGTATTTT CASSELGTSGGTDTQYF
TRBJ2-7 TRBD1 TRBV5-6 - TGTGCCAGCATCAAGGACAGGGACGGCGAGCAGTACTTC CASIKDRDGEQYF
TRBJ1-3 - TRBV4-2 - TGTGCCAGCAGCCGAACGCCGGGGGACACCATATATTTT CASSRTPGDTIYF
TRBJ2-5 - TRBV5-8 - TGTGCCAGCAGCCGTGGGCAGGTATTGGGAGAGACCCAGTACTTC CASSRGQVLGETQYF
TRBJ1-1 - TRBV23-1 - TGCGCCACAGCCCTGCCCATAGGGAGCACTGAAGCTTTCTTT CATALPIGSTEAFF
TRBJ1-3 - TRBV4-1 many TGCGCCAGCAGCCAAAGAGGACAGAACCGACTCTCTGGAAACACCATATATTTT CASSQRGQNRLSGNTIYF
TRBJ2-1 - TRBV2 - TGTGCCAGCCGACTAGTTGGTGAGCAGTTCTTC CASRLVGEQFF
TRBJ2-2 TRBD2 TRBV14 - TGTGCCAGCAGCCCCCGGTCTGGACTAGCGGGGGGGTTCACCGGGGAGCTGTTTTTT CASSPRSGLAGGFTGELFF
TRBJ2-5 TRBD2 TRBV4-1 - TGCGCCAGCTCCCCCCGAGGGGGACTAGCTGGAGAGACCCAGTACTTC CASSPRGGLAGETQYF
TRBJ2-1 TRBD1 TRBV9 - TGTGCCAGCGCTGACAATCCCGGGACAGGCTCCTACAATGAGCAGTTCTTC CASADNPGTGSYNEQFF
TRBJ2-7 - TRBV12-3/TRBV12-4 - TGTGCCAGCAGCGACAGGCCCTCCTACGAGCAGTACTTC CASSDRPSYEQYF
TRBJ1-2 - TRBV6-1 - TGTGCCAGCAGTGAAGATCCTGGCGGGCGCGGCTACACCTTC CASSEDPGGRGYTF
TRBJ1-2 - TRBV5-1 - TGCGCCAGCAGAGAAGACCGGGACAGCTACACCTTC CASREDRDSYTF
TRBJ2-7 - TRBV27 - TGTGCCAGCAGTTCCCGGGTCTACGAGCAGTACTTC CASSSRVYEQYF
TRBJ1-1 - TRBV29-1 - TGCAGCGTCGCCGGACAAATGAACACTGAAGCTTTCTTT CSVAGQMNTEAFF
TRBJ2-2 - TRBV5-1 - TGCGCCAGCAGCGCCAATTCCGGGGGCACCGGGGAGCTGTTTTTT CASSANSGGTGELFF
TRBJ2-7 - TRBV6-1 - TGTGCCAGCAGTGAAGCTCCCATTAGGCAGTACTTC CASSEAPIRQYF
TRBJ1-3 - TRBV9 - TGTGCCAGCACGGGGACTCACGGAAACACCATATATTTT CASTGTHGNTIYF
TRBJ2-6 TRBD1 TRBV19 - TGTGCCAGTAGAGAGGCCGGACAGGGTCACTTCTCTGGGGCCAACGTCCTGACTTTC CASREAGQGHFSGANVLTF
TRBJ1-2 - TRBV3-1/TRBV3-2 once TGTGCCAGCAGCCAAGGGCAGGGCCGATCCTATGGCTACACCTTC CASSQGQGRSYGYTF
TRBJ2-3 - TRBV10-1 - TGCGCCAGCAGTGAGTCGACTACTAGCACAGATACGCAGTATTTT CASSESTTSTDTQYF
TRBJ2-1 TRBD1 TRBV6-4 - TGTGCCAGCAGTGACTCGGGACAGGGGATCAATGAGCAGTTCTTC CASSDSGQGINEQFF
TRBJ2-5 - TRBV5-1 - TGCGCCAGCAGCTTGGTCGTGGCGGCCCCGCAAGAGACCCAGTACTTC CASSLVVAAPQETQYF
TRBJ2-7 TRBD2 TRBV5-3 - TGTGCCAGAAGCTTGGGCGGGGGGCCCACCTACGAGCAGTACTTC CARSLGGGPTYEQYF
TRBJ1-1 - TRBV6-1 - TGTGCCAGCAGTGAAGGTTTGGGGAGCGGGGCTTTCTTT CASSEGLGSGAFF
TRBJ1-1 - TRBV7-9 once TGTGCCAGCAGGCAAAATAGCAACATGAACACTGAAGCTTTCTTT CASRQNSNMNTEAFF
TRBJ2-1 - TRBV5-6 - TGTGCCAGCAGCCTCCGGGCAGGGAATATTAAATACAATGAGCAGTTCTTC CASSLRAGNIKYNEQFF
TRBJ2-7 TRBD2 TRBV29-1 - TGCAGCGTTGGCAGACAAGCGGGGGGGTTGGAGCAGTACTTC CSVGRQAGGLEQYF
TRBJ2-7 TRBD1 TRBV7-9 - TGTGCCAGCAGCTTGAGGGGACAGGGGGTCGGCGAGCAGTACTTC CASSLRGQGVGEQYF
TRBJ2-6 TRBD1 TRBV13 - TGTGCCAGCAGCCCAACGGGGCCAGGGGGCTTATCTGGGGCCAACGTCCTGACTTTC CASSPTGPGGLSGANVLTF
TRBJ2-7 - TRBV6-2/TRBV6-3 - TGTGCCAGCAGTTACTCGCTCCGGGACGAGCAGTACTTC CASSYSLRDEQYF
TRBJ1-6 - TRBV5-6 once TGTGCCAGCAGAGGGCAGGGTAATTCACCCCTCCACTTT CASRGQGNSPLHF
TRBJ1-4 TRBD1 TRBV28 - TGTGCCAGCAGTTTTTCAACCGGGACAGCCGGAAAACTGTTTTTT CASSFSTGTAGKLFF
TRBJ1-4 TRBD1 TRBV2 few TGTGCCAGCAGGCGCACGGGACAGGGGAATGAAAAACTGTTTTTT CASRRTGQGNEKLFF
TRBJ1-1 TRBD1 TRBV30 - TGTGCCTGGAGTGGTGGGTTTGACAGGGTATGGAACACTGAAGCTTTCTTT CAWSGGFDRVWNTEAFF
TRBJ2-5 TRBD1 TRBV16 - TGTGCCAGCAGCCAAAACAGGGGGCTTGAGACCCAGTACTTC CASSQNRGLETQYF
TRBJ2-7 TRBD2 TRBV7-9 once TGTGCCAGCAGCCGCCCTACTAGCGGGGGGAAAACCGAGCAGTACTTC CASSRPTSGGKTEQYF
TRBJ2-5 TRBD2 TRBV30 once TGTGCTTGGGGCGGGGGAGAGACCCAGTACTTC CAWGGGETQYF
TRBJ1-1 - TRBV7-9 - TGTGCCAGCAGCCCCGTAAACACTGAAGCTTTCTTT CASSPVNTEAFF
TRBJ1-5 TRBD1 TRBV30 once TGTGCCTGGAGTATCCGAGGACAGGGAGGCAATCAGCCCCAGCATTTT CAWSIRGQGGNQPQHF
TRBJ1-1 - TRBV23-1 - TGCGCCAGCAGCCGTTCGGTCCCCACGACAGTTAACACTGAAGCTTTCTTT CASSRSVPTTVNTEAFF